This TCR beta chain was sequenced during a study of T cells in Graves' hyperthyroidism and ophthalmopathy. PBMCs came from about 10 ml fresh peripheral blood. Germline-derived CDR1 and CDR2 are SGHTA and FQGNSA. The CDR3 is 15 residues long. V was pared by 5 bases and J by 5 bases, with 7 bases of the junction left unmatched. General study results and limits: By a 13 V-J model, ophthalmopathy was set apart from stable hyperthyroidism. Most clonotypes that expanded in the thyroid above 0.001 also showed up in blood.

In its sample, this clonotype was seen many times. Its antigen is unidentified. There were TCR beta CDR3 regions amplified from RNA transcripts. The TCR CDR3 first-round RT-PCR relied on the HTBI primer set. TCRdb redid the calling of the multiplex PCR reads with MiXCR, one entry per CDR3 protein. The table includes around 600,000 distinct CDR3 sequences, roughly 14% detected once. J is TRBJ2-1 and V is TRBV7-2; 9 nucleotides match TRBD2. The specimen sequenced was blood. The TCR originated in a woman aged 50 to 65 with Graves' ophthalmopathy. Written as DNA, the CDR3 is TGTGCCAGCAGCGCTCCGGGACTAGCCCACAATGAGCAGTTCTTC. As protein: CASSAPGLAHNEQFF.